This TCR beta chain was observed in a study of PD-1 blockade in classical Hodgkin lymphoma. General study points: CD4+ TCR diversity, unlike CD8+, rose significantly by C4D1. A reduction in baseline TCR diversity was reportedly seen in newly diagnosed patients relative to healthy donors.

Data came from immunoSEQ multiplex PCR; TCRdb stores just in-frame clones and leaves some out. The data show tens of thousands of clones, with roughly 80% seen just once and approximately 21% held by the top ten. Germline V gene data show CDR1 as SGHNT and CDR2 as YENEEA. The V end was cut by 4 bases, the J end by 4 bases, with 13 bases between. The CDR3 is made up of 14 amino acids. In regard to this clone: Its antigen is as yet unknown.

The patients all showed relapse after autologous stem cell transplantation, while their brentuximab vedotin exposure varied. The sample here was peripheral blood mononuclear cells (PBMCs), taken before the second cycle of nivolumab. The rearrangement links TRBV11-3 to TRBJ1-1; a weak D match, TRBD1 (5 bases). The TCR originated in a human donor with classical Hodgkin lymphoma. This chain's CDR3 is CASSYTTGGTEAFF. CDR3 in DNA: TGTGCCAGCAGCTACACAACTGGGGGCACTGAAGCTTTCTTT.